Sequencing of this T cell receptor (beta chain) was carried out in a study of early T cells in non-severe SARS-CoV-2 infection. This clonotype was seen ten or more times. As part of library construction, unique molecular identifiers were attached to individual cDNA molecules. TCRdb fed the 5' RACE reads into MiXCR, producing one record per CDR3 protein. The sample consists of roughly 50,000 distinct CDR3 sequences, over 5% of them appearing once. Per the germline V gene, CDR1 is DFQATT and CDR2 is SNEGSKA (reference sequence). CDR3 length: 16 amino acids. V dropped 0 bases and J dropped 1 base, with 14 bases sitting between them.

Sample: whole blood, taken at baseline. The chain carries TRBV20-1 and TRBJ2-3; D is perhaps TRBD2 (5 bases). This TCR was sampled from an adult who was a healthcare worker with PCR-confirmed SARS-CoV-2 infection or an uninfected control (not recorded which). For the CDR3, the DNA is TGCAGTGCTAGAGAGGGGAGAACCTGGGGCACAGATACGCAGTATTTT. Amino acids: CSAREGRTWGTDTQYF.